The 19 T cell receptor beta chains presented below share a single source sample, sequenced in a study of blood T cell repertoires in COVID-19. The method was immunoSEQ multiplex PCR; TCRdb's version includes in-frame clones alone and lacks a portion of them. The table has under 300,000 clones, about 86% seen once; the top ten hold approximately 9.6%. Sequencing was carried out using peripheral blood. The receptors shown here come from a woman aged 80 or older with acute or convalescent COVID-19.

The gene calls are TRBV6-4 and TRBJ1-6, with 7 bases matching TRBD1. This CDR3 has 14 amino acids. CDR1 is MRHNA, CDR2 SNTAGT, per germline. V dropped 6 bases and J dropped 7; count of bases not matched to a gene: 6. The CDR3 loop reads CASSRDSLNSPLHF. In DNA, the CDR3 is TGTGCCAGCAGCCGGGACAGCCTAAATTCACCCCTCCACTTT.

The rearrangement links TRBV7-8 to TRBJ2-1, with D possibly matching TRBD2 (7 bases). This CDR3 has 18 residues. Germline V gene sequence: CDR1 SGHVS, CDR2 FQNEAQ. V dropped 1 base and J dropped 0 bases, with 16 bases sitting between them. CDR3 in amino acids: CASSLDMGGQSSYNEQFF. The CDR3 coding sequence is TGTGCCAGCAGCTTAGACATGGGGGGGCAGAGCTCCTACAATGAGCAGTTCTTC.

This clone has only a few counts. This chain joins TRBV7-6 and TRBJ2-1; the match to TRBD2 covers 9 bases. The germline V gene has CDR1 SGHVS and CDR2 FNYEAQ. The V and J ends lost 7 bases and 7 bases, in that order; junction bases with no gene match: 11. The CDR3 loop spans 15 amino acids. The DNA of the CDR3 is TGTGCCAGCATGGGCGGGGGGGCAAAACGGAATGAGCAGTTCTTC. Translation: CASMGGGAKRNEQFF.

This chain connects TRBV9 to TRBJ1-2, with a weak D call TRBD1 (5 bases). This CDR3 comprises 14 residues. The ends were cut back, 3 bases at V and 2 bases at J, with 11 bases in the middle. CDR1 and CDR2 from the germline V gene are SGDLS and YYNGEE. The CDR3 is CASSGAGLNYGYTF. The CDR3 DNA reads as TGTGCCAGCAGCGGCGCGGGACTAAACTATGGCTACACCTTC.

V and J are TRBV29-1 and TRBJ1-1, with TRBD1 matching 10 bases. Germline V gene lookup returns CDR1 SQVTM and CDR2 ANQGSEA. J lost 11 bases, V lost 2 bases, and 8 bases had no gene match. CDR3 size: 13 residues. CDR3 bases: TGCAGCGTTGAAAAGGGACAGGGGCCCCTGGCTTTCTTT. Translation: CSVEKGQGPLAFF. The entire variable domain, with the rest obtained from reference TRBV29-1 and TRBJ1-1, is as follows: SAVISQKPSRDICQRGTSLTIQCQVDSQVTMMFWYRQQPGQSLTLIATANQGSEATYESGFVIDKFPISRPNLTFSTLTVSNMSPEDSSIYLCSVEKGQGPLAFFGQGTRLTVV.

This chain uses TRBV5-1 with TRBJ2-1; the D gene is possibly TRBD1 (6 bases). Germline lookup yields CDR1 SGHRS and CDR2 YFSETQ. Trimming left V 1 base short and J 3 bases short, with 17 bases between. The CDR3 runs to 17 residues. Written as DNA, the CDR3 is TGCGCCAGCAGCTTGAATCCCCAGGGGACCTTCTACAATGAGCAGTTCTTC. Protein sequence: CASSLNPQGTFYNEQFF.

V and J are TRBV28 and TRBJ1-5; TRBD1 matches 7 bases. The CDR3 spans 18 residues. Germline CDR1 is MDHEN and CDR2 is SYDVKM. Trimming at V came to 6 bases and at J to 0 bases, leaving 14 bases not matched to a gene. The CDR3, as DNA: TGTGCCAGCAGCACTCCGCCGGGACAGAGATATAGCAATCAGCCCCAGCATTTT. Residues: CASSTPPGQRYSNQPQHF.

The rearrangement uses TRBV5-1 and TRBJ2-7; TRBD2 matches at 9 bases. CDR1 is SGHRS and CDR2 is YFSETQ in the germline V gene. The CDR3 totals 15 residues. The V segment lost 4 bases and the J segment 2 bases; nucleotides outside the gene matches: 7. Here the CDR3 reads CASSPMTSGTYEQYF. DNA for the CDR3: TGCGCCAGCAGCCCTATGACTAGCGGTACCTACGAGCAGTACTTC.

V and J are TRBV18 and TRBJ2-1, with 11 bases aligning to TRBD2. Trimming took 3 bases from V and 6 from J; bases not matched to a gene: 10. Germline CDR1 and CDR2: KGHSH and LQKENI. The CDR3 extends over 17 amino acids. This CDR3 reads CASSPRELAGALNEQFF. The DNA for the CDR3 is TGTGCCAGCTCACCCCGCGAACTAGCGGGGGCCCTCAATGAGCAGTTCTTC.

The chain's CDR3 is CASSFRQEHSPLHF. The CDR3 DNA follows: TGTGCCAGCAGCTTCCGACAGGAGCATTCACCCCTCCACTTT. The chain is built from TRBV9 and TRBJ1-6; the D gene is possibly TRBD1 (6 bases). Germline assignment: CDR1 SGDLS and CDR2 YYNGEE. This CDR3 has 14 amino acids. The V end lost 4 bases, the J end lost 8 bases, and 13 bases lay between the germline ends.

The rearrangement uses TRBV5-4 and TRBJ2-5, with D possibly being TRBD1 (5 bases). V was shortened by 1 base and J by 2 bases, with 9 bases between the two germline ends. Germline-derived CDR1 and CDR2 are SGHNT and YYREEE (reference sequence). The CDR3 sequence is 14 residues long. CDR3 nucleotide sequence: TGTGCCAGCAGCTTGTCTAACAGGCAAGAGACCCAGTACTTC. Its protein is CASSLSNRQETQYF.

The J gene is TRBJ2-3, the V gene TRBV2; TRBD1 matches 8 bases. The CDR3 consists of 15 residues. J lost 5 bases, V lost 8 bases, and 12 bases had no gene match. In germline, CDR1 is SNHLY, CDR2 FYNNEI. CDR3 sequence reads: CASHRGDRSGDTQYF. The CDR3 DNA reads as TGTGCCAGCCACCGCGGGGACAGGTCTGGAGATACGCAGTATTTT.

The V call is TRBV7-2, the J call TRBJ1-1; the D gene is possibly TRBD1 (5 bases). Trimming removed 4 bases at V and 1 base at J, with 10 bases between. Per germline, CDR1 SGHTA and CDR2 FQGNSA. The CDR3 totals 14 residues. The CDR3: CASSSQGWNTEAFF. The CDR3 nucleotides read TGTGCCAGCAGCTCCCAGGGCTGGAACACTGAAGCTTTCTTT.

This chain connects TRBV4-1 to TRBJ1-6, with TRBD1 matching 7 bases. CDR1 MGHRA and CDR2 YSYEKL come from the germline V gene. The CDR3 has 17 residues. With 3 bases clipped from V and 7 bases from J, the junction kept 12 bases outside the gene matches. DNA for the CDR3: TGCGCCAGCAGCCACCTAGTTGTACAGGGGAGGAATTCACCCCTCCACTTT. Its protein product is CASSHLVVQGRNSPLHF.

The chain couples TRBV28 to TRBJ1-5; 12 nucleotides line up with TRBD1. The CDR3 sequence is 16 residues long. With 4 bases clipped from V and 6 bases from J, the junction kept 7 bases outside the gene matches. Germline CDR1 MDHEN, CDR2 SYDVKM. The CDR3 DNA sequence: TGTGCCAGCAGTTCTTACGGGACAGGGGGCGGTCAGCCCCAGCATTTT. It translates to CASSSYGTGGGQPQHF.

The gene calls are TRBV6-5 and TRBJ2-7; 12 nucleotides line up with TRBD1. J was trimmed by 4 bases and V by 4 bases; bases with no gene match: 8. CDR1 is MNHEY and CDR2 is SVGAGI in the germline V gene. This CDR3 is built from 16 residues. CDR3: CASSSGQGAGIYEQYF. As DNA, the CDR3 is TGTGCCAGCAGTTCGGGACAGGGGGCGGGAATTTACGAGCAGTACTTC.

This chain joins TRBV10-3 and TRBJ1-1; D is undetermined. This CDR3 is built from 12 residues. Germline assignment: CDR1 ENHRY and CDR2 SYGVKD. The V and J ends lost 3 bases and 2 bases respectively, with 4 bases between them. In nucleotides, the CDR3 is TGTGCCATCAGTGACCCTAACACTGAAGCTTTCTTT. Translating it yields CAISDPNTEAFF.

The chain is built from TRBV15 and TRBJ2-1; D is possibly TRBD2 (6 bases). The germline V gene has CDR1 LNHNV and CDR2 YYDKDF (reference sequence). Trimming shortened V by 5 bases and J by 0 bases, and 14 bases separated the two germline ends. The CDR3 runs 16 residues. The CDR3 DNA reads TGTGCCACCAGCCGCGGGACCTCAAGCTCCTACAATGAGCAGTTCTTC. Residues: CATSRGTSSSYNEQFF.

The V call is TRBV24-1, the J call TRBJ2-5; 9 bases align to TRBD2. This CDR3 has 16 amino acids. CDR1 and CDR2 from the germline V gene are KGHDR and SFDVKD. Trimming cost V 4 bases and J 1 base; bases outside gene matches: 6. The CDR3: CATSDRSTSGQETQYF. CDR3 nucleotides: TGTGCCACCAGTGACCGATCGACTAGCGGCCAAGAGACCCAGTACTTC.